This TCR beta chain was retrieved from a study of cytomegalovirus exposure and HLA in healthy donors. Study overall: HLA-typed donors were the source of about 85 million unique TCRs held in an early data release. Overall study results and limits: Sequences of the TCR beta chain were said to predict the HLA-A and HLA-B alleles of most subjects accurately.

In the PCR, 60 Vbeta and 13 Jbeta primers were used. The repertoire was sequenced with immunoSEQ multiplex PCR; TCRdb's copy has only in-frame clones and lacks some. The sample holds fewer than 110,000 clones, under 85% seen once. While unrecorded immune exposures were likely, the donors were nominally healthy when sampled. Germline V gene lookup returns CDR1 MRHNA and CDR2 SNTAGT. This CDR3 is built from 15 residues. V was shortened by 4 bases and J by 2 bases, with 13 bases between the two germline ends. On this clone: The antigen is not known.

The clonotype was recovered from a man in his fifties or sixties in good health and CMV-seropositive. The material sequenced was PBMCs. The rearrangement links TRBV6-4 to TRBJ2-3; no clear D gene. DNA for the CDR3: TGTGCCAGCAGTGTAGGAGAGGCGGACACAGATACGCAGTATTTT. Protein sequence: CASSVGEADTDTQYF.